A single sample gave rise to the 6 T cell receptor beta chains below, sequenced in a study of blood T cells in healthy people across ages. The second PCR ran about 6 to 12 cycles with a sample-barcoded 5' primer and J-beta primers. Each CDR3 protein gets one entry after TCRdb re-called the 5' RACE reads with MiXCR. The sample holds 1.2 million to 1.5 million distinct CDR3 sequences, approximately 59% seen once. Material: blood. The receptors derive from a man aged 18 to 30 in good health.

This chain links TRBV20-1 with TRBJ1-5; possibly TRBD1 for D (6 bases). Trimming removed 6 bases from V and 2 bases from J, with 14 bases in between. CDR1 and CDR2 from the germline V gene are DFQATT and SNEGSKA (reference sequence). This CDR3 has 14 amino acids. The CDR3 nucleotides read TGCAGTGCGCCCCCAGGGGCCGGCAATCAGCCCCAGCATTTT. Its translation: CSAPPGAGNQPQHF.

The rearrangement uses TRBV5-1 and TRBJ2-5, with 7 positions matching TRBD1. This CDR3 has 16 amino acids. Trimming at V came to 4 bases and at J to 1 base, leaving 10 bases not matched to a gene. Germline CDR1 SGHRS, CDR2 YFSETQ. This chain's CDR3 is CASSQRTGWGQETQYF. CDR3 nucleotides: TGCGCCAGCAGCCAGAGGACAGGTTGGGGCCAAGAGACCCAGTACTTC.

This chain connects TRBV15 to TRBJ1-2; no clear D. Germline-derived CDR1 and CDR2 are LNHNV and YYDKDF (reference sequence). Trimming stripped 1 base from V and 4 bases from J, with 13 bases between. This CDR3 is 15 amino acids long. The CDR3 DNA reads TGTGCCACCAGCAGAGTCACCGTGGACTCCTATGGCTACACCTTC. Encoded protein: CATSRVTVDSYGYTF.

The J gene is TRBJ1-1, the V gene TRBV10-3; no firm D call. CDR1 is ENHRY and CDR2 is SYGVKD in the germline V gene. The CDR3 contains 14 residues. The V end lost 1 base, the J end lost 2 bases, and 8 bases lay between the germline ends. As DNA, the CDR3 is TGTGCCATCAGTGAGTGGGAGGACAACACTGAAGCTTTCTTT. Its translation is CAISEWEDNTEAFF.

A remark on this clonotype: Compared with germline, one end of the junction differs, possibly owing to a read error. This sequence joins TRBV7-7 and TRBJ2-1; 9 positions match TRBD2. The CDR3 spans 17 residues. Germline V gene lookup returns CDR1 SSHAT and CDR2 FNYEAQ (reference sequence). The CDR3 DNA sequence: TGTGCTAGCAGCTTTGATACTAGCGGGCCTCCTGGGAATGAGCAGTTCTTC. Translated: CASSFDTSGPPGNEQFF.

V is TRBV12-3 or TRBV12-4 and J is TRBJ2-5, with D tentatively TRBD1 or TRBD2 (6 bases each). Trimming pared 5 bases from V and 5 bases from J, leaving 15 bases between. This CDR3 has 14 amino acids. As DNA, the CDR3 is TGTGCCAGCAGTAGGGGGGCCGAAGAGGAGACCCAGTACTTC. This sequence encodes CASSRGAEEETQYF.